This TCR beta chain was profiled in a study of shared clonotypes between healthy human individuals. Using 200 ng DNA, approximately 30,000 T cell genomes, the sorted-subset replicate PCRs were run. Sequencing used immunoSEQ multiplex PCR; TCRdb keeps in-frame clones, though not all of them. The sample holds about 2.2 million clones; roughly 93% are singletons and the top ten take about 1.7%. CDR3 length equals 16 residues. V dropped 2 bases and J dropped 2 bases, with 16 bases sitting between them. Germline V gives CDR1 LNHDA, CDR2 SQIVND (reference sequence). Naive CD8 cells were CD45RO-negative, positively selected for CCR7, excluding terminally differentiated effector memory CD45RA+ cells.

This clonotype was obtained from a man aged 18-30 years in good health. Some clones in this sample may be carry-over from other donors' samples. The chain has TRBV19 and TRBJ2-7, with D perhaps matching TRBD1 (5 bases). The specimen sequenced was naive CD8+ T cells from PBMCs. CDR3 region: CASSIRRDGPAYEQYF. Written as DNA, the CDR3 is TGTGCCAGTAGTATACGCAGGGATGGGCCCGCCTACGAGCAGTACTTC. The whole variable domain, filled in from reference TRBV19 and TRBJ2-7, reads DGGITQSPKYLFRKEGQNVTLSCEQNLNHDAMYWYRQDPGQGLRLIYYSQIVNDFQKGDIAEGYSVSREKKESFPLTVTSAQKNPTAFYLCASSIRRDGPAYEQYFGPGTRLTVT.